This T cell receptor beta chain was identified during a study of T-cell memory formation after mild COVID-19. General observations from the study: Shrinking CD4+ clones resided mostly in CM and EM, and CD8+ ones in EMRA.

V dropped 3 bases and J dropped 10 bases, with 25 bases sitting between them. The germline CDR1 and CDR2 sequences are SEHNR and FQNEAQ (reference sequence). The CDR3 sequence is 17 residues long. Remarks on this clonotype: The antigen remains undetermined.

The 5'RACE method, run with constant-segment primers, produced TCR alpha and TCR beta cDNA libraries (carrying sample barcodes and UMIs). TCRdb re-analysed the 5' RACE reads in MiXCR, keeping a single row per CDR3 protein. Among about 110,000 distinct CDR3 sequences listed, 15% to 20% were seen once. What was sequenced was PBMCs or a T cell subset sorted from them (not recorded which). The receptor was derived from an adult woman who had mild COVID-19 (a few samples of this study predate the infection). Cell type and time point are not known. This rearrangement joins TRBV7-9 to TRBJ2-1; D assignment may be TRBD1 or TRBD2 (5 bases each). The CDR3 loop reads CASSFRASGTPTGEQFF. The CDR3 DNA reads TGTGCCAGCAGCTTCCGGGCGTCCGGGACCCCTACCGGGGAGCAGTTCTTC.